The source of this T cell receptor beta chain is a study of response to subunit inactivated influenza vaccine. TCRdb redid the calling of the RT-PCR reads with MiXCR, one entry per CDR3 protein. The table shows hundreds of thousands of distinct CDR3 sequences, with 10% to 15% occurring only once. This CDR3 is built from 19 residues. The V gene end was trimmed by 0 bases and the J gene end by 2 bases; junction bases not matched to a gene: 11. Germline CDR1 is MNHEY and CDR2 is SVGEGT. The sequencing used PBMCs from blood, collected 40 to 50 days after vaccination. The chain uses TRBV6-2 or TRBV6-3 and TRBJ2-1; 9 bases line up with TRBD2. The sequence came from a man aged 45-65 years who received an inactivated influenza vaccine. CDR3 sequence reads: CASSYSRESSGRPYNEQFF. CDR3 sequence (DNA): TGTGCCAGCAGTTACTCGAGGGAGAGTAGCGGGAGACCCTACAATGAGCAGTTCTTC.